Following are 2 T cell receptor beta chains from one sample sequenced in a study of T cells in Graves' hyperthyroidism and ophthalmopathy. The source material, RNA transcripts, was used to amplify TCR beta CDR3 regions. HTBI primers drove first-round RT-PCR of the TCR CDR3. TCRdb re-called the multiplex PCR reads with MiXCR, one entry per CDR3 protein. The table records some 350,000 distinct CDR3 sequences, roughly 25% of them present only once. Material: blood. Receptor source: a man aged 45 to 65 with Graves' hyperthyroidism.

The chain carries TRBV3-1 and TRBJ2-2; D is ambiguous. Germline V lookup: CDR1 LGHDT, CDR2 YNNKEL (reference sequence). The V end was cut by 0 bases, the J end by 9 bases, with 5 bases between. CDR3 size: 12 residues. This CDR3 reads CASSQDYRELFF. The CDR3 bases are TGTGCCAGCAGCCAAGATTACCGGGAGCTGTTTTTT.

This clonotype was detected only a few times. The gene calls are TRBV29-1 and TRBJ2-3, with TRBD1 matching 7 bases. Germline CDR1 reads SQVTM; CDR2 reads ANQGSEA. V gave up 3 bases and J gave up 1 base; unmatched junction bases: 7. There are 15 residues in the CDR3. CDR3 coding DNA: TGCAGCGTTGACGGTACAGGGGAAGGCACAGATACGCAGTATTTT. It encodes CSVDGTGEGTDTQYF.